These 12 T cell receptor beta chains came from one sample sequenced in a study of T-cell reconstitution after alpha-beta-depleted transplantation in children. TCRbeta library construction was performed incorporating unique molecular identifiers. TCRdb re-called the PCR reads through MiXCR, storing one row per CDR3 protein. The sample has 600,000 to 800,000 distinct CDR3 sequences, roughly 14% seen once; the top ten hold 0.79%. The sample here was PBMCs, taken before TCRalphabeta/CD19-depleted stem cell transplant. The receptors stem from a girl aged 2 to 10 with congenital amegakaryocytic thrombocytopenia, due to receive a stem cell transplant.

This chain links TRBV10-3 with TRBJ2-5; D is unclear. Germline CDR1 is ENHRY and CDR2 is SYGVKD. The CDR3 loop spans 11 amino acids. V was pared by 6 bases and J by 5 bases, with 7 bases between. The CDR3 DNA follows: TGTGCCATCAGAAACACGGAGACCCAGTACTTC. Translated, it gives CAIRNTETQYF.

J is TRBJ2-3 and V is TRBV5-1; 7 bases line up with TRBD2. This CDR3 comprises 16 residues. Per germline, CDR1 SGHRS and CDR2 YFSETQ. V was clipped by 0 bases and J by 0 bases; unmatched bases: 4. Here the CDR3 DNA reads TGCGCCAGCAGCTTGGCAGGTAGCGGGAGCACAGATACGCAGTATTTT. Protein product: CASSLAGSGSTDTQYF.

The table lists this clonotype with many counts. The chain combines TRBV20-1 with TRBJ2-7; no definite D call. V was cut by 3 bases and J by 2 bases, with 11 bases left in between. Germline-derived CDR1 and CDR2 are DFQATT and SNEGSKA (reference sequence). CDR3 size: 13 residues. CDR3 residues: CSASTTGTYEQYF. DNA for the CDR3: TGCAGTGCTAGTACGACTGGAACCTACGAGCAGTACTTC.

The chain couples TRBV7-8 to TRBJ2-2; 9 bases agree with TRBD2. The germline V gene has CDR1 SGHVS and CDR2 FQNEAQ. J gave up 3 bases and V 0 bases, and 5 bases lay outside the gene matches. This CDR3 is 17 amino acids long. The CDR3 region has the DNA TGTGCCAGCAGCTTAGCTCAGGCGGGAGGGCACACCGGGGAGCTGTTTTTT. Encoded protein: CASSLAQAGGHTGELFF.

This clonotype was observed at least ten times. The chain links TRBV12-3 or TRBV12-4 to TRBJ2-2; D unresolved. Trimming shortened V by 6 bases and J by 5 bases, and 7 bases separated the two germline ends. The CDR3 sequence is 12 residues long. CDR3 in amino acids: CASSRLTGELFF. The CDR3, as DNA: TGTGCCAGCAGCAGGTTAACCGGGGAGCTGTTTTTT.

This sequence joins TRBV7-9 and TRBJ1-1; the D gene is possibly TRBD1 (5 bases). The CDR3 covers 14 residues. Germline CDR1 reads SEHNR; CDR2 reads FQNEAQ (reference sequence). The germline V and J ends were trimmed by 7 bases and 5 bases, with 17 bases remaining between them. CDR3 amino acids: CASTEMGESTEAFF. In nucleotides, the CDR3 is TGTGCCAGCACCGAGATGGGGGAGTCTACTGAAGCTTTCTTT. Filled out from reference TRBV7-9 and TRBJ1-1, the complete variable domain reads DTGVSQNPRHKITKRGQNVTFRCDPISEHNRLYWYRQTLGQGPEFLTYFQNEAQLEKSRLLSDRFSAERPKGSFSTLEIQRTEQGDSAMYLCASTEMGESTEAFFGQGTRLTVV.

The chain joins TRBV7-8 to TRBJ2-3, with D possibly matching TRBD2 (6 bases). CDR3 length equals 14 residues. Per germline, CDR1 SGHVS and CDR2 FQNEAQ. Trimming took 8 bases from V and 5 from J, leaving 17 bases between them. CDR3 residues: CASDPGVGLDTQYF. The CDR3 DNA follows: TGTGCCAGCGACCCGGGAGTCGGCTTAGATACGCAGTATTTT.

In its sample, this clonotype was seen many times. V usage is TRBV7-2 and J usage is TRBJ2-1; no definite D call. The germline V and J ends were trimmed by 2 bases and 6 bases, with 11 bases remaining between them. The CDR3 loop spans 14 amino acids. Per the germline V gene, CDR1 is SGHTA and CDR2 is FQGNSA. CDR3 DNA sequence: TGTGCCAGCAGCTTATTCCCAGAGCCCAATGAGCAGTTCTTC. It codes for CASSLFPEPNEQFF.

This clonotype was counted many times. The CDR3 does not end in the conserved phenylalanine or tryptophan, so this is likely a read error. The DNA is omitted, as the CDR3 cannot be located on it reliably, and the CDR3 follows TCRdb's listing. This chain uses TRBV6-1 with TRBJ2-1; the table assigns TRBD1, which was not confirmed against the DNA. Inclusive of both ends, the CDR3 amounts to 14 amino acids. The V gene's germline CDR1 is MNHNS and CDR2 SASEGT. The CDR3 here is CASRDGTGGVGDLV.

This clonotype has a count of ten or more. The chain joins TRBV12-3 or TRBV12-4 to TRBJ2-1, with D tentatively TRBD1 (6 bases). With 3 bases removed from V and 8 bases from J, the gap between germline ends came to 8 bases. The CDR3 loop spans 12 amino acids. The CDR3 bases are TGTGCCAGCAGTTTTGGGGGCGATGAGCAGTTCTTC. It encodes CASSFGGDEQFF.

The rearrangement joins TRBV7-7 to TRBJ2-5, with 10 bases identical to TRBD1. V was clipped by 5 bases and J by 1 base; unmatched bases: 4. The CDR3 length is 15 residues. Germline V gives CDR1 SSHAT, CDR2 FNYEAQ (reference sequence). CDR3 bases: TGTGCCAGCAGCACCGGGACAGGGGCCCAAGAGACCCAGTACTTC. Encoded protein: CASSTGTGAQETQYF. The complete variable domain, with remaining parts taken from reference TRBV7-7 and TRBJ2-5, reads GAGVSQSPRYKVTKRGQDVTLRCDPISSHATLYWYQQALGQGPEFLTYFNYEAQPDKSGLPSDRFSAERPEGSISTLTIQRTEQRDSAMYRCASSTGTGAQETQYFGPGTRLLVL.

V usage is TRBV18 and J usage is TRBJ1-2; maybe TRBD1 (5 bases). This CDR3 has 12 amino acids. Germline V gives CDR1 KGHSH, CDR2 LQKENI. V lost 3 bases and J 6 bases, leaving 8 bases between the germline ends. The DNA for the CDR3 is TGTGCCAGCTCACCGTCGGGGGATGGCTACACCTTC. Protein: CASSPSGDGYTF.